Presented here are 3 T cell receptor beta chains from one specimen sequenced in a study of blood T cell repertoires in COVID-19. Measured with immunoSEQ multiplex PCR; TCRdb has only the in-frame clones, and not every one. The sample lists a few hundred thousand clones, over 80% occurring once. Input material: peripheral blood. The receptors come from a woman aged 30 to 39 with COVID-19, enrolled during active disease.

The chain carries TRBV24-1 and TRBJ2-5; TRBD2 matches 7 bases. V was clipped by 5 bases and J by 5 bases; unmatched bases: 19. The CDR3 runs to 18 residues. Per germline, CDR1 KGHDR and CDR2 SFDVKD. The DNA of the CDR3 is TGTGCCACCAGTGGATCCCGAGAAGCGGGGTCTTCGGCGGAGACCCAGTACTTC. Translating it yields CATSGSREAGSSAETQYF.

This sequence joins TRBV24-1 and TRBJ2-5, with 10 nucleotides matching TRBD1. The J segment lost 0 bases and the V segment lost 4 bases, leaving 4 bases of the junction unmatched. The CDR3 covers 16 residues. The V gene's germline CDR1 is KGHDR and CDR2 SFDVKD. CDR3 DNA sequence: TGTGCCACCAGTGAACCGGGACAGGGGCACCAAGAGACCCAGTACTTC. It is translated as CATSEPGQGHQETQYF.

This CDR3 is CASRGGPYEQYF. The DNA of the CDR3 is TGTGCCAGCAGGGGGGGTCCCTACGAGCAGTACTTC. The J gene is TRBJ2-7, the V gene TRBV2; TRBD2 might be the D (6 bases). V lost 6 bases and J 2 bases, leaving 8 bases between the germline ends. Germline-derived CDR1 and CDR2 are SNHLY and FYNNEI. This CDR3 comprises 12 residues.